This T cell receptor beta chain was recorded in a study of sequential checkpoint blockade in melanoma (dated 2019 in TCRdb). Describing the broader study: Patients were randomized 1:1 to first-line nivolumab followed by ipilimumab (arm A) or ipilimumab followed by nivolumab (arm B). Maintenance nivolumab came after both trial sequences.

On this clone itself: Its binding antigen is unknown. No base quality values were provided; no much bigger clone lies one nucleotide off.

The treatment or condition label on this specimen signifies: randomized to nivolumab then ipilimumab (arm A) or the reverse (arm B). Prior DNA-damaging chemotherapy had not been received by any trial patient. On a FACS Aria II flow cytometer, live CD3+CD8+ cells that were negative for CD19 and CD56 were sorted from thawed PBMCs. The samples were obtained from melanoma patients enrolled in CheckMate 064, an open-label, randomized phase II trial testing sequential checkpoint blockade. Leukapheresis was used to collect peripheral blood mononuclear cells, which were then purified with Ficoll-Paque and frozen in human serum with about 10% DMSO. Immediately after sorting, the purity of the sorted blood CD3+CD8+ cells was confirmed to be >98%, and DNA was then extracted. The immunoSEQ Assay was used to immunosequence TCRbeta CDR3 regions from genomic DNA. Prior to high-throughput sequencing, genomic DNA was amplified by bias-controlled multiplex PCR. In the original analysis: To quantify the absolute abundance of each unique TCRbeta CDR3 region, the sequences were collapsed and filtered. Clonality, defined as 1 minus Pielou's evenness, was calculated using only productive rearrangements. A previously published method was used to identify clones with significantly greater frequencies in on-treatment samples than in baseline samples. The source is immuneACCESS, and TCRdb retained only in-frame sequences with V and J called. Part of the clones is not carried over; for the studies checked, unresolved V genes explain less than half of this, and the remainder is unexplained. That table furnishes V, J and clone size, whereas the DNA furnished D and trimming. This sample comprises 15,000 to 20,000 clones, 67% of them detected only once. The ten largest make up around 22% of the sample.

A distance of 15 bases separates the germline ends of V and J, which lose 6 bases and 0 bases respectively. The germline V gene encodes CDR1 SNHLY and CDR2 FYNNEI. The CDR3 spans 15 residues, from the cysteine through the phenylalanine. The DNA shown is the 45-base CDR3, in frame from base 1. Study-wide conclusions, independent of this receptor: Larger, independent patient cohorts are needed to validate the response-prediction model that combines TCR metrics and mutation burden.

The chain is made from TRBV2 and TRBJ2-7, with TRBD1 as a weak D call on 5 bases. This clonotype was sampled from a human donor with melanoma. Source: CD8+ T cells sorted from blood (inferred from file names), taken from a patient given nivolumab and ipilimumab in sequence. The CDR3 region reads CASRELQASSYEQYF. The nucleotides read TGTGCCAGCAGGGAATTACAGGCGAGCTCCTACGAGCAGTACTTC.